This is a list of T cell receptor beta chains from one sample in a study of T cell responses to AZD1222 COVID-19 vaccine. The assay was immunoSEQ multiplex PCR, and TCRdb's table has in-frame clones only and misses some. The top ten clones hold around 4% of a sample with about 160,000 clones, about 90% of them seen once. The source was peripheral blood, collected on day 0 of MenACWY control vaccination. These receptor sequences come from an adult in good health. Both conserved end residues are part of each CDR3. D genes are given only for firm matches. Clone size is given for some rows only: seen once, a few or many times, or a class if the clone is expanded.

clone_size | j_call | cdr3_length | v_call | d_call | cdr3_aa | cdr3_nt
. | TRBJ1-3 | 16 | TRBV5-1 | . | CASSLKGGSSGNTIYF | TGCGCCAGCAGCTTGAAGGGCGGAAGCTCTGGAAACACCATATATTTT
. | TRBJ1-4 | 16 | TRBV5-1 | TRBD1 | CASSWKGAATNEKLFF | TGCGCCAGCAGCTGGAAGGGGGCCGCAACTAATGAAAAACTGTTTTTT
. | TRBJ2-1 | 11 | TRBV7-3 | . | CASSLGVEQFF | TGTGCCAGCAGCCTGGGGGTTGAGCAGTTCTTC
once | TRBJ2-3 | 14 | TRBV5-4 | . | CASSHVGRTDTQYF | TGTGCCAGCAGCCACGTTGGTCGCACAGATACGCAGTATTTT
. | TRBJ1-5 | 16 | TRBV4-1 | . | CASAMGGENSNQPQHF | TGCGCCAGCGCCATGGGGGGCGAAAATAGCAATCAGCCCCAGCATTTT
few | TRBJ1-2 | 13 | TRBV20-1 | . | CSASPPITDGYTF | TGCAGTGCTAGTCCTCCTATAACGGATGGCTACACCTTC
. | TRBJ2-1 | 13 | TRBV7-7 | . | CASSFNSGYEQFF | TGTGCCAGCAGCTTTAATTCAGGGTATGAGCAGTTCTTC
. | TRBJ2-1 | 19 | TRBV12-5 | TRBD2 | CASGLVRLAGVSSYNEQFF | TGTGCTAGTGGTTTGGTAAGACTAGCGGGGGTTAGCTCCTACAATGAGCAGTTCTTC
. | TRBJ2-7 | 11 | TRBV6-5 | TRBD2 | CASGSWYEQYF | TGTGCGAGCGGGAGTTGGTACGAGCAGTACTTC
. | TRBJ1-2 | 15 | TRBV11-2 | . | CASSFSGVDLSGYTF | TGTGCCAGCAGCTTCTCAGGGGTCGATCTATCTGGCTACACCTTC
. | TRBJ1-1 | 17 | TRBV5-1 | . | CASSWGRGGGMNTEAFF | TGCGCCAGCAGCTGGGGTCGAGGGGGTGGTATGAACACTGAAGCTTTCTTT
. | TRBJ1-5 | 16 | TRBV10-1 | TRBD1 | CASRQGLGAYNQPQHF | TGCGCCAGCAGACAGGGGTTGGGGGCCTACAATCAGCCCCAGCATTTT
. | TRBJ2-7 | 13 | TRBV11-3 | . | CASSSTAHYEQYF | TGTGCCAGCAGCTCAACTGCTCACTACGAGCAGTACTTC
. | TRBJ1-1 | 14 | TRBV5-4 | TRBD1 | CASRFDRVNTEAFF | TGTGCCAGCAGGTTCGACAGGGTGAACACTGAAGCTTTCTTT
few | TRBJ1-1 | 18 | TRBV19 | TRBD1 | CASSLRDSSIVLNTEAFF | TGTGCCAGTAGTTTGAGGGACAGCTCTATAGTCTTGAACACTGAAGCTTTCTTT
once | TRBJ1-5 | 14 | TRBV7-2 | . | CASSPDAYNQPQHF | TGTGCCAGCAGCCCGGACGCATACAATCAGCCCCAGCATTTT
. | TRBJ2-7 | 14 | TRBV5-1 | TRBD1 | CASGSGTGISEQYF | TGCGCCAGCGGATCCGGGACAGGGATCTCCGAGCAGTACTTC
. | TRBJ2-5 | 16 | TRBV19 | . | CASSLGALRGQETQYF | TGTGCCAGTAGTCTCGGGGCCCTCCGAGGGCAAGAGACCCAGTACTTC
. | TRBJ2-2 | 15 | TRBV9 | . | CASSDRAPRAGELFF | TGTGCCAGCAGCGACCGGGCTCCCCGGGCCGGGGAGCTGTTTTTT
. | TRBJ2-1 | 12 | TRBV11-2 | . | CASSSRSHEQFF | TGTGCCAGCAGCTCTCGTAGCCATGAGCAGTTCTTC